A single sample is the source of the 7 T cell receptor beta chains below, sequenced in a study of CD4 and CD8 cells across lung adenocarcinoma regions. TCRdb re-called the PCR reads through MiXCR, storing one row per CDR3 protein. The table lists 20,000 or so distinct CDR3 sequences, about 50% of them singletons. The specimen was CD8+ T cells from the margin of a lung tumor. All receptors come from a male donor with lung adenocarcinoma. The CD4 and CD8 labels of this study may be unreliable.

The chain couples TRBV6-1 to TRBJ2-3; TRBD1 is a possible D gene (5 bases). The CDR3 has 15 residues. CDR1 is MNHNS and CDR2 is SASEGT in the germline V gene. Trimming took 2 bases from V and 2 from J, leaving 11 bases between them. The CDR3 loop is CASSERSGLTDTQYF. Here the CDR3 DNA reads TGTGCCAGCAGTGAAAGATCAGGGCTCACAGATACGCAGTATTTT.

This clonotype was counted many times. This may arise from a read error, as a much more abundant clone is one base away. The rearrangement links TRBV6-5 to TRBJ2-1; a weak D match, TRBD1 (6 bases). The closer fit of TRBJ2-7 to the DNA end suggests the J call may be wrong. The CDR3 runs to 14 residues. Germline values: CDR1 MNHEY, CDR2 SVGAGI. The CDR3 spells CASRFLSGTMEQYF. Here the CDR3 DNA reads TGTGCCAGCAGATTCCTCTCGGGGACAATGGAGCAGTACTTC.

This clonotype is labeled medium-sized. The gene calls are TRBV6-1 and TRBJ2-1; TRBD2 matches 12 bases. The end of the DNA is better explained by TRBJ2-5, so the J call may be wrong. Germline V lookup: CDR1 MNHNS, CDR2 SASEGT. The CDR3 is 18 amino acids. The CDR3 DNA sequence: TGTGCCAGCAGGAAAGGACTAGCGGGGCTCGGCGGAGGGGAGACCCAGTACTTC. Amino acids: CASRKGLAGLGGGETQYF.

This clonotype is categorized as large. The chain recombines TRBV6-1 with TRBJ2-1; TRBD1 or TRBD2 may be the D gene (5 bases each). The CDR3 covers 16 residues. With 1 base removed from V and 2 bases from J, the gap between germline ends came to 12 bases. Germline lookup yields CDR1 MNHNS and CDR2 SASEGT. The CDR3 nucleotides read TGTGCCAGCAGTGAAGTTCAGCGGACAACCTACAATGAGCAGTTCTTC. Encoded protein: CASSEVQRTTYNEQFF.

This clonotype was counted once. The CDR3 DNA reads as TGTGCCAGCAGCGTTGACAGTAGCGGGGTTACTGAAGCTTTCTTT. It codes for CASSVDSSGVTEAFF. This chain joins TRBV9 and TRBJ1-1; TRBD1 is a possible D gene (5 bases). Per the germline V gene, CDR1 is SGDLS and CDR2 is YYNGEE. Between the trimmed V and J ends, which lost 2 bases and 5 bases, there was a span of 16 bases. The CDR3 is 15 amino acids.

This clonotype appeared a few times. The chain couples TRBV7-6 to TRBJ2-7; D gene ambiguous. The CDR3 covers 13 residues. The germline CDR1 and CDR2 sequences are SGHVS and FNYEAQ. V lost 1 base to trimming and J lost 0 bases, with 4 bases between them. In DNA, the CDR3 is TGTGCCAGCAGCTTAGAGAGCTCCTACGAGCAGTACTTC. Its protein is CASSLESSYEQYF.

This clonotype showed up just a few times. CDR3 in amino acids: CASSERSGGRSEQFF. The CDR3 region has the DNA TGTGCCAGCAGTGAAAGGAGTGGCGGGAGGTCTGAGCAGTTCTTC. The V and J genes are TRBV6-1 and TRBJ2-1, with 8 nucleotides matching TRBD2. The J segment lost 9 bases and the V segment lost 2 bases, leaving 9 bases of the junction unmatched. The CDR3 extends over 15 amino acids. The germline V gene encodes CDR1 MNHNS and CDR2 SASEGT.